This is a list of T cell receptor beta chains from one sample in a study of blood T cell repertoires in COVID-19. The assay was immunoSEQ multiplex PCR, and TCRdb's table has in-frame clones only and misses some. The data contain around 150,000 clones, around 84% of them singletons. Sequenced sample: peripheral blood. These receptors were obtained from a woman between 50 and 59 years old in a cohort sampled during active or convalescent COVID-19. Both conserved end residues are part of each CDR3. D genes are given only for firm matches. Not all rows give a size; the values are once, few, many and, for expanded clones, a class.

d_call	v_call	clone_size	j_call	cdr3_aa	cdr3_nt
-	TRBV18	-	TRBJ1-4	CASSPQGTTNEKLFF	TGTGCCAGCTCACCCCAGGGCACAACTAATGAAAAACTGTTTTTT
TRBD1	TRBV11-2	-	TRBJ1-5	CASSLIFDRGIFEPQHF	TGTGCCAGCAGCTTAATCTTCGACAGGGGAATTTTCGAGCCCCAGCATTTT
-	TRBV4-3	-	TRBJ1-6	CASSQEWGGNSPLHF	TGCGCCAGCAGCCAAGAGTGGGGAGGAAATTCACCCCTCCACTTT
TRBD2	TRBV7-9	-	TRBJ2-5	CASSPGGKETQYF	TGTGCCAGCAGCCCGGGGGGGAAGGAGACCCAGTACTTC
TRBD2	TRBV2	few	TRBJ2-5	CASQAPSGGGPETQYF	TGTGCCAGCCAAGCCCCTAGCGGGGGGGGCCCGGAGACCCAGTACTTC
-	TRBV6-5	-	TRBJ1-4	CASSYSGRLNEKLFF	TGTGCCAGCAGTTACTCAGGGAGACTAAATGAAAAACTGTTTTTT
-	TRBV24-1	-	TRBJ2-2	CATSGSGGAGELFF	TGTGCCACCAGTGGTTCCGGGGGTGCCGGGGAGCTGTTTTTT
TRBD1	TRBV4-2	-	TRBJ1-1	CASSQATGDLEAFF	TGTGCCAGCAGCCAAGCCACAGGGGACCTTGAAGCTTTCTTT
-	TRBV5-4	-	TRBJ2-1	CASSQGRGNEQFF	TGTGCCAGCAGCCAAGGCCGAGGAAATGAGCAGTTCTTC
TRBD2	TRBV10-1	-	TRBJ2-1	CASNPRLAISYNEQFF	TGCGCCAGCAATCCCCGACTAGCGATTTCCTACAATGAGCAGTTCTTC
-	TRBV4-3	-	TRBJ1-5	CASSQDQGQLQPQHF	TGCGCCAGCAGCCAAGATCAGGGACAACTCCAGCCCCAGCATTTT
TRBD1	TRBV4-3	-	TRBJ1-6	CASRGQVYNSPLHF	TGCGCCAGCAGGGGACAGGTCTATAATTCACCCCTCCACTTT
-	TRBV12-3/TRBV12-4	-	TRBJ2-1	CASSFSGNEQFF	TGTGCCAGCAGTTTTTCCGGGAATGAGCAGTTCTTC
-	TRBV7-9	-	TRBJ1-4	CASSLAGDQEKLFF	TGTGCCAGCAGCTTAGCAGGGGATCAGGAAAAACTGTTTTTT
TRBD2	TRBV18	-	TRBJ2-5	CASSPVVAGGQETQYF	TGTGCCAGCTCACCAGTGGTAGCGGGGGGCCAAGAGACCCAGTACTTC
-	TRBV2	-	TRBJ1-6	CASIRTEPVNSPLHF	TGTGCCAGCATACGGACAGAGCCCGTCAATTCACCCCTCCACTTT
-	TRBV9	once	TRBJ1-1	CASSARTAGGAEAFF	TGTGCCAGCAGCGCCAGGACCGCCGGAGGTGCTGAAGCTTTCTTT
-	TRBV5-4	-	TRBJ2-7	CASSSQGLRYEQYF	TGTGCCAGCAGCTCTCAGGGACTTCGCTACGAGCAGTACTTC
-	TRBV6-1	-	TRBJ1-4	CASSEARGGVEKLFF	TGTGCCAGCAGTGAAGCTCGGGGGGGGGTTGAAAAACTGTTTTTT
TRBD1	TRBV6-6	-	TRBJ1-6	CASSDLGQGNSPLHF	TGTGCCAGCAGTGACCTGGGACAGGGTAATTCACCCCTCCACTTT
TRBD2	TRBV6-5	-	TRBJ2-3	CASSYGRGTDTQYF	TGTGCCAGCAGTTACGGGCGGGGGACAGATACGCAGTATTTT
TRBD1	TRBV7-9	-	TRBJ1-2	CASSPNRGDRPNYGYTF	TGTGCCAGCAGCCCAAATAGGGGGGACAGGCCCAACTATGGCTACACCTTC
TRBD1	TRBV6-5	-	TRBJ2-2	CASDRQGPDTGELFF	TGTGCCAGCGATCGACAGGGGCCGGACACCGGGGAGCTGTTTTTT
TRBD1	TRBV18	-	TRBJ1-2	CASSSGTGNYGYTF	TGTGCCAGCTCATCCGGGACAGGGAACTATGGCTACACCTTC
-	TRBV7-2	-	TRBJ1-1	CASSFQGSYTEAFF	TGTGCCAGCAGCTTCCAGGGTTCGTACACTGAAGCTTTCTTT
-	TRBV27	-	TRBJ1-1	CASSPRGGQLNTEAFF	TGTGCCAGCAGTCCGCGGGGAGGGCAGTTGAACACTGAAGCTTTCTTT
TRBD1	TRBV10-3	-	TRBJ1-1	CAISGQGRTEAFF	TGTGCCATCAGTGGACAGGGGAGAACTGAAGCTTTCTTT
-	TRBV12-3/TRBV12-4	-	TRBJ1-5	CASSFSYQPQHF	TGTGCCAGCAGTTTTTCCTATCAGCCCCAGCATTTT
TRBD2	TRBV13	-	TRBJ2-5	CASSLGVAGVQETQYF	TGTGCCAGCAGCTTAGGTGTAGCGGGAGTTCAAGAGACCCAGTACTTC
-	TRBV6-2/TRBV6-3	-	TRBJ2-2	CASSPRAANTGELFF	TGTGCCAGCAGTCCGAGGGCCGCGAACACCGGGGAGCTGTTTTTT